These T cell receptor beta chains were read from a single sample in a study of T cells after posttransplantation cyclophosphamide. Assay used: immunoSEQ multiplex PCR; TCRdb lists only in-frame clones, some missing. The table shows roughly 12,000 clones, with roughly 95% occurring only once. The sample taken for sequencing was naive CD8+ T cells sorted from PBMCs. These receptors were collected from a man aged 25-45 years in good health and a related stem cell transplant donor. CDR3s include the opening cysteine and the closing phenylalanine or tryptophan. Each record gives: clone size, D gene, V gene, J gene, CDR3 protein, CDR3 DNA. A D gene is named only where the DNA matches it firmly. For some rows the clone size is stated as once, few or many, or as a class when expanded; others skip it.

few	TRBD1	TRBV5-6	TRBJ1-3	CASSPGQFTGNTIYF	TGTGCCAGCAGCCCGGGACAGTTTACTGGAAACACCATATATTTT
.	TRBD1	TRBV10-1	TRBJ2-6	CASSEGRTGSSGANVLTF	TGCGCCAGCAGCGAGGGAAGGACAGGTAGCTCTGGGGCCAACGTCCTGACTTTC
.	TRBD1	TRBV28	TRBJ2-7	CASSLGTGIHEQYF	TGTGCCAGCAGTTTAGGGACAGGGATCCACGAGCAGTACTTC
.	TRBD1	TRBV5-5	TRBJ2-6	CASSPGQESSGANVLTF	TGTGCCAGCAGCCCTGGACAGGAGAGCTCTGGGGCCAACGTCCTGACTTTC
.	TRBD2	TRBV13	TRBJ2-1	CASSWTSVMVEQFF	TGTGCCAGCAGCTGGACTAGCGTGATGGTTGAGCAGTTCTTC
.	.	TRBV7-9	TRBJ1-5	CASSPLEGTVQNQPQHF	TGTGCCAGCAGCCCCCTCGAGGGTACGGTCCAGAATCAGCCCCAGCATTTT
.	TRBD1	TRBV29-1	TRBJ2-2	CSVAGQGGNTGELFF	TGCAGCGTTGCGGGACAGGGAGGGAACACCGGGGAGCTGTTTTTT
.	.	TRBV27	TRBJ1-5	CASSPSQGDSNQPQHF	TGTGCCAGCAGTCCATCCCAGGGTGATAGCAATCAGCCCCAGCATTTT
.	.	TRBV19	TRBJ1-2	CASSISSLANYGYTF	TGTGCCAGTAGTATATCTAGTTTAGCTAACTATGGCTACACCTTC
.	TRBD1	TRBV5-1	TRBJ2-7	CASSAGQGDEQYF	TGCGCCAGCAGCGCGGGACAGGGGGACGAGCAGTACTTC
.	.	TRBV28	TRBJ1-1	CASSLGSKNTEAFF	TGTGCCAGCAGTTTGGGCAGTAAGAACACTGAAGCTTTCTTT
.	.	TRBV5-1	TRBJ2-7	CASSLADSLSSYEQYF	TGCGCCAGCAGCTTGGCGGACAGCTTGAGCTCCTACGAGCAGTACTTC
.	.	TRBV28	TRBJ1-6	CASSWGPDGTQNSPLHF	TGTGCCAGCAGCTGGGGTCCAGACGGGACTCAAAATTCACCCCTCCACTTT
.	.	TRBV5-1	TRBJ2-7	CASSHGLEQYF	TGCGCCAGCAGCCACGGACTCGAGCAGTACTTC
.	TRBD1	TRBV5-4	TRBJ1-1	CASSYEGQAQNTEAFF	TGTGCCAGCAGCTACGAAGGACAGGCCCAGAACACTGAAGCTTTCTTT
.	TRBD1	TRBV7-9	TRBJ2-1	CASATRDSPREQFF	TGTGCCAGCGCGACCCGGGACAGCCCCCGGGAGCAGTTCTTC
.	.	TRBV4-1	TRBJ1-6	CASSQASNSPLHF	TGCGCCAGCAGCCAGGCTTCTAATTCACCCCTCCACTTT
once	.	TRBV4-3	TRBJ1-6	CASSQDGSREAPYNSPLHF	TGCGCCAGCAGCCAAGATGGTAGCAGGGAGGCCCCCTATAATTCACCCCTCCACTTT
.	TRBD1	TRBV2	TRBJ1-1	CASSYYRGSDTEAFF	TGTGCCAGCAGTTATTACAGGGGCAGCGACACTGAAGCTTTCTTT
.	TRBD1	TRBV5-1	TRBJ1-2	CASTEGAGYTF	TGCGCCAGCACCGAGGGGGCTGGCTACACCTTC
.	.	TRBV5-1	TRBJ2-5	CASSWSLTGPHPQETQYF	TGCGCCAGCAGCTGGTCATTGACAGGTCCCCATCCACAAGAGACCCAGTACTTC
.	.	TRBV10-1	TRBJ2-1	CARQQAQFF	TGCGCCAGACAGCAGGCGCAGTTCTTC
.	TRBD2	TRBV4-2	TRBJ2-1	CASSPQSNAGGSYNEQFF	TGTGCCAGCAGCCCCCAATCGAACGCGGGGGGATCCTACAATGAGCAGTTCTTC
.	.	TRBV7-9	TRBJ2-6	CASSTGGDVLTF	TGTGCCAGCTCTACAGGTGGGGACGTCCTGACTTTC
.	TRBD1	TRBV4-1	TRBJ2-2	CASSQEGTEEWELFF	TGCGCCAGCAGCCAAGAAGGGACAGAGGAGTGGGAGCTGTTTTTT
.	.	TRBV18	TRBJ2-4	CASSPPDYAKNIQYF	TGTGCCAGCTCACCGCCGGACTACGCCAAAAACATTCAGTACTTC